This TCR beta chain was found in a study of T cell responses to AZD1222 COVID-19 vaccine listed by TCRdb under 2021. Some background on the complete study: AZD1222 recipients whose second dose came at about 4 weeks and those whose second dose came at about 12 weeks were combined into one group, since spike-specific TCR depth and breadth did not differ between the two schedules. Trial participants were enrolled by age into 18-55, 56-69 and 70-plus year subgroups, with around 150, 28 and 57 TCR-sequenced participants respectively. A total of about 230 trial participants underwent TCR sequencing, of whom around 200 received two doses of AZD1222 and about 25 received two doses of the MenACWY control vaccine.

As to this clone: Its antigen remains undetermined. No clone much larger than this one lies a single base away; base qualities are absent.

The CDR3 regions of human TCRbeta chains were analyzed by immunosequencing. Per the authors' processing: Repertoire TCRs were checked for matches against a reference library of SARS-CoV-2-specific TCRs that had been generated using the MIRA antigen-specificity platform. Breadth was defined as the fraction of unique TCRs that were SARS-CoV-2-associated. Depth was defined as the fraction of total T cells that were SARS-CoV-2-associated. Using the MIRA data, each spike-specific TCR was assigned both to the spike region to which the TCR was reactive and to a CD4 or CD8 class. Log10-transformed breadth and depth values were compared by one-way ANOVA with Sidak's multiple comparisons tests. The table comes from immuneACCESS by way of TCRdb, which keeps in-frame sequences with V and J called. Part of the clones is missing from these tables; in studies checked, under half for an unresolved V gene and the rest for unknown reasons. From that table come the V and J calls and clone size; the DNA was used to work out D and trimming. The sample profile shows 200,000 or so clones; approximately 94% of them were found once. Of the sample, roughly 9.8% falls within the top ten clones.

The time point label on this specimen signifies: baseline before first vaccination. The vaccinee samples were drawn from two UK trials, COV001 and COV002, one of which was a single-blind randomized controlled phase 2/3 trial testing AZD1222 (ChAdOx1 nCoV-19) in healthy adults. For TCRbeta chain sequencing, PBMC samples from trial participants were taken at day 0 and at day 28 after the second dose. Findings and caveats that apply to the study as a whole: The vaccine-associated CD4 TCRs covered the entire spike protein, and the dominant responses fell in regions 160-218 and 743-854. Epitopes outside the regions mutated in the B.1.351 and B.1.1.7 variants were reportedly recognized by nearly half of the unique spike-specific TCRs. Spike-specific TCR breadth and depth rose significantly after two AZD1222 doses compared with day 0 and with MenACWY recipients. In the small 56-69-year group, the increase in depth fell short of significance, most likely because of low power. Participants were mostly white British and included more females than males, and it was suggested by the authors that clonal diversity may have been underestimated. Conclusions about previously exposed vaccinees were limited because only six AZD1222 recipients were SARS-CoV-2 seropositive at baseline. No day 14 peak-response samples were available, so repertoires were characterized only after the peak T cell response.

Reading the germline V gene gives CDR1 MNHNS and CDR2 SASEGT. The CDR3 starts with the cysteine, ends with the phenylalanine, and has 15 residues. The kept DNA is CDR3 alone, 45 bases in frame from the first base. V lost 2 bases and J lost 7 bases; the stretch between them is 17 bases long. The receptor was derived from an adult in good health. The sample was peripheral blood, taken on day 0 of AZD1222 vaccination. The chain is made from TRBV6-1 and TRBJ1-2; a confident D gene designation cannot be given. The nucleotide sequence reads as follows: TGTGCCAGCAGTGAAAACAAGGCTTTAGGGTTTGGCTACACCTTC. Its amino acids are CASSENKALGFGYTF.